This T cell receptor (beta chain) comes out of a study of cytomegalovirus exposure and HLA in healthy donors. Study-wide findings and caveats: According to an earlier analysis, most TCR beta V segments yielded productive rearrangements about 90% or about 30% of the time.

Germline-derived CDR1 and CDR2 are LGHNA and YSLEER. The CDR3 is 15 amino acids. J gave up 4 bases and V 1 base, and 2 bases lay outside the gene matches. On this clone: Its target is not known.

Amplification used 60 Vbeta primers and 13 Jbeta primers. Using immunoSEQ multiplex PCR, the repertoire was profiled, and TCRdb retains in-frame clones only, with some absent. The sample carries some 60,000 clones, around 83% recorded once. The chain couples TRBV4-3 to TRBJ2-7; 12 bases are a match to TRBD2. Sequenced input: PBMCs. The receptor comes from a human donor in good health. CDR3 in DNA: TGCGCCAGCAGCCAAGTGCTAGCGGGAGGGTACGAGCAGTACTTC. Translation gives CASSQVLAGGYEQYF.